Listed here is a single TCR beta chain. This clone was observed once. The antigen it binds to is not known. Qualities for individual bases were not recorded, and no much larger clone is one base off. This sample was taken from a study of shared clonotypes between healthy human individuals (dated by TCRdb to about 2020). About the study as a whole: The cohort comprised a couple of women and three men aged 18 to 49 years. To estimate repertoire size and how much clonotype sharing occurs between individuals, the study deeply sequenced the blood TCR repertoires of several healthy adults. To increase sequencing depth and limit assay-specific biases, TCR repertoire library preparation and sequencing were carried out by different laboratories using diverse techniques. Leukapheresis yielded between about 0.9 and 9 billion PBMCs per donor. The investigation overall reported the following: Only blood was sampled, and tissue TCR repertoires likely differ from those in blood. Pairwise subsampling indicated that sequencing depth was expected to affect the degree of clonotype sharing among donors. Because the study included a small number of donors, the genetic and exposure-history diversity represented was limited.

At the junction V is shortened by 0 bases and J by 2 bases; bases outside the gene matches: 2. The CDR3 contains 15 residues, cysteine and phenylalanine counted. Of the read, only the CDR3 DNA is kept; its 45 bases are in frame from base 1. Per the germline V gene, MNHEY is the CDR1 and SVGAGI is the CDR2. Using the deep immunoSEQ assay, multiplex PCR amplified TCR CDR3 regions from genomic DNA. Extracted genomic DNA from each cell subset was distributed evenly across all wells of several immunoSEQ 96-well plates, and each plate was treated as a replicate. For unsorted PBMC, each replicate PCR was loaded with roughly 330 ng genomic DNA, equivalent to 25,000 to 35,000 T cell genomes. Genomic DNA from unsorted PBMC was sequenced over ten immunoSEQ deep assay plates. The purified libraries were quantified using a Qubit 3.0 fluorometer, sized with a Bioanalyzer 2100, and then quantified again using the KAPA Library Quantification kit. Every immunoSEQ 96-well plate was sequenced on a separate single-read 150-cycle Illumina NextSeq 550 flow cell. Turning to the authors' computational methods: Because only junctional sequences without quality scores were contained in the immunoSEQ output, filtering matching that applied to full-length reads could not be performed. To assign V/J genes and CDR3, sequences were annotated using PyIR, a Python wrapper for IgBLAST v1.9, with IMGT germline references. Any read was removed if the V/J assignment was weak (E-value above 1e-6), the CDR3 was missing, or the read contained stop codons, out-of-frame junctions, or ambiguous translated residues. V3J clonotypes were defined as sequences sharing an identical inferred V gene, J gene, and CDR3 amino acid sequence. To compute the percentage overlap between repertoires, the number of shared unique clonotypes was divided by the size of the smaller repertoire. RTK rarefaction, the Chao1 estimator, and Recon v2.1 estimates of unobserved clonotypes were used to assess repertoire richness. TCRdb mirrors the immuneACCESS table, restricted to in-frame sequences. Some clones are absent from its copies; in checked studies, under half trace to an unresolved V gene, and the reason for the others is unknown. V and J calls plus clone size are reproduced from that table; the DNA served to infer D and trimming. The sample yields over 400,000 clones; 81% were counted once. The top ten hold about an eighth of the sample.

The donors were healthy, HIV-negative adults with no recently reported acute infections or vaccinations. All donors were Caucasian adults living in Nashville, Tennessee, USA. For unsorted samples, tens of millions of PBMCs were counted and genomic DNA was extracted with the QIAamp DNA Blood Mini kit. After blood collection by leukapheresis, PBMCs were isolated using Ficoll-Histopaque density gradient centrifugation and then cryopreserved in the vapor phase of liquid nitrogen. Here the chain combines TRBV6-5 and TRBJ2-5, with 8 junctional bases fitting TRBD1. Sequenced sample: PBMCs. The sequence came from a woman aged 40-49 years in good health. Some clones in this sample may be carry-over from other donors' samples. The DNA is as follows: TGTGCCAGCAGTTACTCGAGACAGGGGCAAGAGACCCAGTACTTC. It encodes CASSYSRQGQETQYF.